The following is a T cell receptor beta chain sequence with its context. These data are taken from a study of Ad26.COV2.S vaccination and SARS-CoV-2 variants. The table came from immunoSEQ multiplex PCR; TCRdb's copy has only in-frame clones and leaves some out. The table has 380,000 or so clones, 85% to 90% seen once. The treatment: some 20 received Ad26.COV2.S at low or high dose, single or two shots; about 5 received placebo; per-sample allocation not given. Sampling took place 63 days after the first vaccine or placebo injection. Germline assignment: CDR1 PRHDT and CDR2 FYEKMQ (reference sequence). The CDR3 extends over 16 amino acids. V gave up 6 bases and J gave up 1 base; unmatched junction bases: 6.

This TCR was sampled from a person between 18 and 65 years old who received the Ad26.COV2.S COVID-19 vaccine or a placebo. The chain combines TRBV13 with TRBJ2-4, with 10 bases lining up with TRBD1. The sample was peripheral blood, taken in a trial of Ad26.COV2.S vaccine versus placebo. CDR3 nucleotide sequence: TGTGCCAGCAGGAGGGCGGGACAGGGGGCCAAAAACATTCAGTACTTC. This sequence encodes CASRRAGQGAKNIQYF. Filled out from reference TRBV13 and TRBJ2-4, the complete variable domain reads AAGVIQSPRHLIKEKRETATLKCYPIPRHDTVYWYQQGPGQDPQFLISFYEKMQSDKGSIPDRFSAQQFSDYHSELNMSSLELGDSALYFCASRRAGQGAKNIQYFGAGTRLSVL.